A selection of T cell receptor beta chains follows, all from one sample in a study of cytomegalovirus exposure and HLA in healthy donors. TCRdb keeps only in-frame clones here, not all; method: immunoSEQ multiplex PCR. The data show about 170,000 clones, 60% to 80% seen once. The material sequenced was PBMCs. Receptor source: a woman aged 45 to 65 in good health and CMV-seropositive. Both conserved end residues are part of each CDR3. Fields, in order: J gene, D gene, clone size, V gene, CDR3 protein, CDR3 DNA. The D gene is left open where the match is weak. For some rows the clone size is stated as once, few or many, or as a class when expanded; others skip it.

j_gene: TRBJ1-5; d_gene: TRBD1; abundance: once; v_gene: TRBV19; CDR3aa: CASSTRDRVGNQPQHF; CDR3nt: TGTGCCAGTAGTACCCGGGACAGGGTCGGCAATCAGCCCCAGCATTTT
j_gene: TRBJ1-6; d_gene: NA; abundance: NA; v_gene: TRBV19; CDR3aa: CASSFPGPSPLHF; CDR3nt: TGTGCCAGTAGTTTCCCGGGTCCTTCACCCCTCCACTTT
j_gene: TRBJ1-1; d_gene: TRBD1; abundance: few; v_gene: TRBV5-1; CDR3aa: CASSLAGTGDVAFF; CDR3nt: TGCGCCAGCAGCTTAGCCGGGACAGGGGATGTAGCTTTCTTT
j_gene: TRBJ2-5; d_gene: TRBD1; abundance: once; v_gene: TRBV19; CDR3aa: CASSPNRGETQYF; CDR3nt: TGTGCCAGTAGTCCAAACAGGGGAGAGACCCAGTACTTC
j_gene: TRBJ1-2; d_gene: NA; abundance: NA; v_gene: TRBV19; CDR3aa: CASSPPDSPNHGYTF; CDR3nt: TGTGCCAGTAGTCCTCCGGACAGCCCTAACCATGGCTACACCTTC
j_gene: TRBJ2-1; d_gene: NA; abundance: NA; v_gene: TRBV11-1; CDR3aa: CASSLSRGNEQFF; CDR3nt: TGTGCCAGCAGCTTAAGTCGGGGGAATGAGCAGTTCTTC
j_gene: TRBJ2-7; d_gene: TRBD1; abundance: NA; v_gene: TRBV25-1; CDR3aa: CASSDSSQGSYEQYF; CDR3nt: TGTGCCAGCAGTGACTCCTCACAGGGGTCCTACGAGCAGTACTTC
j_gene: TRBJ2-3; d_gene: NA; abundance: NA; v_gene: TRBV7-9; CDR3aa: CASSLGFPARTDTQYF; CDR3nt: TGTGCCAGCAGCTTAGGGTTCCCCGCGAGAACAGATACGCAGTATTTT
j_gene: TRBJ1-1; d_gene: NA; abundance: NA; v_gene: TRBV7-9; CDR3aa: CASSLALGTYTEAFF; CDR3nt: TGTGCCAGCAGCTTAGCGCTAGGTACCTACACTGAAGCTTTCTTT
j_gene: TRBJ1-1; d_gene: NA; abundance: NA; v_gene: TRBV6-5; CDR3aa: CASSAHLNTEAFF; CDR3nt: TGTGCCAGCAGTGCCCACTTGAACACTGAAGCTTTCTTT
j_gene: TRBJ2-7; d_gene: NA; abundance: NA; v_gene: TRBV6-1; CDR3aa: CASSEMGESYEQYF; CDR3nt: TGTGCCAGCAGTGAAATGGGAGAATCCTACGAGCAGTACTTC
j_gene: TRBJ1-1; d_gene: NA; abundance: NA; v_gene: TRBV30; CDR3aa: CAYVWGRGTEAFF; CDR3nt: TGTGCCTATGTATGGGGGCGCGGAACTGAAGCTTTCTTT
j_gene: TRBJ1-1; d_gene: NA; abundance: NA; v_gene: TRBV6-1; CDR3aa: CAKLMNTEAFF; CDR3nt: TGTGCCAAGCTCATGAACACTGAAGCTTTCTTT
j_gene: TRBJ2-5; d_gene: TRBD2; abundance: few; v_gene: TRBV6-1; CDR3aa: CASSEVGGGQETQYF; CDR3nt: TGTGCCAGCAGTGAAGTTGGCGGGGGGCAAGAGACCCAGTACTTC
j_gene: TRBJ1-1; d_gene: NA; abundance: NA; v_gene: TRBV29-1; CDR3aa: CSVLVSFEAFF; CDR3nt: TGCAGCGTTCTTGTAAGCTTTGAAGCTTTCTTT
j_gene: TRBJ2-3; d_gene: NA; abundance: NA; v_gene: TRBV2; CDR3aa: CASSKGDTQCF; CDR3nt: TGTGCCAGCAGTAAGGGAGATACGCAGTGTTTT
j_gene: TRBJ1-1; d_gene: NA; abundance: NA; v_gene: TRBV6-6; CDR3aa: CASGDRTNTEAFF; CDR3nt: TGTGCCAGCGGTGACAGGACGAACACTGAAGCTTTCTTT
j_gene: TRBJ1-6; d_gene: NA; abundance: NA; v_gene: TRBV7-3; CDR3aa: CASSLKRGGESPLHF; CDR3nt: TGTGCCAGCAGCCTAAAAAGGGGAGGGGAATCACCCCTCCACTTT
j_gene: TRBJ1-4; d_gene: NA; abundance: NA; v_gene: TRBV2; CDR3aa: CASSPGVNNEKLFF; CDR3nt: TGTGCCAGCAGTCCCGGAGTGAATAATGAAAAACTGTTTTTT
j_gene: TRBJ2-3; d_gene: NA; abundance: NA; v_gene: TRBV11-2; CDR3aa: CASSSQAGTDTQYF; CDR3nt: TGTGCCAGCAGCTCGCAAGCCGGCACAGATACGCAGTATTTT
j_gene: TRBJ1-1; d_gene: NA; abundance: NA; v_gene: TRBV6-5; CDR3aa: CASSASTGGNEAFF; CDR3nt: TGTGCCAGCAGTGCCTCTACGGGTGGTAATGAAGCTTTCTTT
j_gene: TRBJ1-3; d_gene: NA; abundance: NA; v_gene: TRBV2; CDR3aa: CASSERGAGGNTIYF; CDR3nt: TGTGCCAGCAGTGAACGGGGGGCGGGTGGAAACACCATATATTTT
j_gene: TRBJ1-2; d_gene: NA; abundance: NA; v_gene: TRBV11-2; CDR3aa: CASSLGGGQSYGYTF; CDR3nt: TGTGCCAGCAGCTTAGGGGGGGGGCAGAGTTATGGCTACACCTTC
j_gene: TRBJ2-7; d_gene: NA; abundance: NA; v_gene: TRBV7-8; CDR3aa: CASSLAGTPYEQYF; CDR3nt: TGTGCCAGCAGCTTAGCCGGGACTCCCTACGAGCAGTACTTC
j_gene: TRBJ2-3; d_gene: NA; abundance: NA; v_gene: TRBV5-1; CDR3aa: CASKGGDPDTQYF; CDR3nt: TGCGCCAGCAAAGGCGGGGACCCCGATACGCAGTATTTT
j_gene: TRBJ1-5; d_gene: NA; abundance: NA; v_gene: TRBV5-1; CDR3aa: CASSLGGGSNQPQHF; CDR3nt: TGCGCCAGCAGCTTGGGCGGGGGAAGCAATCAGCCCCAGCATTTT
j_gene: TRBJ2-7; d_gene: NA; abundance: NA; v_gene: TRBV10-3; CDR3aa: CAIRGDGTEQYF; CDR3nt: TGTGCCATCAGGGGGGACGGGACAGAGCAGTACTTC
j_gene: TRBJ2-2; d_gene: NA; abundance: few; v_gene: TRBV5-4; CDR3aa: CASSLWGENTGELFF; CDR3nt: TGTGCCAGCAGCTTGTGGGGGGAGAACACCGGGGAGCTGTTTTTT
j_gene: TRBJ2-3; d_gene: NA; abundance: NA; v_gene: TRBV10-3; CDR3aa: CAIKGTDTQYF; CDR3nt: TGTGCCATCAAGGGGACAGATACGCAGTATTTT
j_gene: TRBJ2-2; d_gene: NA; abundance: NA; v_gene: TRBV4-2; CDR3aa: CASSYSTGELFF; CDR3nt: TGTGCCAGCAGCTACTCGACCGGGGAGCTGTTTTTT
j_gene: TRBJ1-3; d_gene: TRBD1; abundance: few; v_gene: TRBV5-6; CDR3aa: CASSLDWDRTGNTIYF; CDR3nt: TGTGCCAGCAGCTTGGATTGGGACAGAACTGGAAACACCATATATTTT
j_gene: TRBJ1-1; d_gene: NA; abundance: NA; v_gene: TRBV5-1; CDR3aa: CASSFVGENTEAFF; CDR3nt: TGCGCCAGCAGCTTCGTAGGAGAGAACACTGAAGCTTTCTTT
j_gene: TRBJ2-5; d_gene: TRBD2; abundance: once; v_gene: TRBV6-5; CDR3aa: CASSTSGETQYF; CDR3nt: TGTGCCAGCAGTACTAGCGGTGAGACCCAGTACTTC
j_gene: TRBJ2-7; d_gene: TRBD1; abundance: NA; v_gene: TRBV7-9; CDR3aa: CSSSLGGGTGRQIYEQYF; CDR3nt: TGTTCCAGCAGCTTAGGGGGAGGGACAGGGAGGCAAATCTACGAGCAGTACTTC
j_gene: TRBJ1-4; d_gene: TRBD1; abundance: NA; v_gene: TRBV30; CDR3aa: CAWKRGQEGEKLFF; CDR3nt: TGTGCCTGGAAGAGGGGACAGGAAGGCGAAAAACTGTTTTTT
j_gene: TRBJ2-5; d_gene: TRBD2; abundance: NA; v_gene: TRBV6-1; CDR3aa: CASSEGSSGGAGPETQYF; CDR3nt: TGTGCCAGCAGTGAAGGGTCTAGCGGGGGGGCAGGGCCCGAGACCCAGTACTTC
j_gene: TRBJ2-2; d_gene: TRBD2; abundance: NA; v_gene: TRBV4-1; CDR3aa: CASSRSRGGATRGVNTGELFF; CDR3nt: TGCGCCAGCAGCCGCTCACGGGGGGGGGCGACACGCGGGGTGAACACCGGGGAGCTGTTTTTT
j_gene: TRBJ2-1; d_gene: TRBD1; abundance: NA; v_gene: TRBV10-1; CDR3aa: CASSGGTGSYNEQFF; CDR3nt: TGCGCCAGCAGTGGTGGGACAGGGTCCTACAATGAGCAGTTCTTC
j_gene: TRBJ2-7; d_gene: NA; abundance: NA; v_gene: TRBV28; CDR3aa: CASRPRTLAGYEQYF; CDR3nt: TGTGCCAGCAGACCCCGGACACTTGCGGGGTACGAGCAGTACTTC
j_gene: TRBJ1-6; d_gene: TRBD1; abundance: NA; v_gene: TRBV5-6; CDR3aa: CASSLPGQGVRALHF; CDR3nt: TGTGCCAGCAGCTTACCGGGACAGGGGGTAAGAGCCCTCCACTTT
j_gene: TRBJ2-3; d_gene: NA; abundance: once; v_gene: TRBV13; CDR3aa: CASSPRVVGKTSTDTQYF; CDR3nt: TGTGCCAGCAGCCCGAGGGTAGTGGGGAAAACTAGCACAGATACGCAGTATTTT
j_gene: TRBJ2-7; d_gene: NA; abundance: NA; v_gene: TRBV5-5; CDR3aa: CASSPMGGNEQYF; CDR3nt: TGTGCCAGCAGCCCAATGGGGGGAAACGAGCAGTACTTC
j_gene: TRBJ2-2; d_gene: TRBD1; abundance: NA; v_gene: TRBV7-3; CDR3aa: CASSPTGTGKGGELFF; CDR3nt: TGTGCCAGCAGTCCAACCGGGACAGGAAAAGGCGGGGAGCTGTTTTTT
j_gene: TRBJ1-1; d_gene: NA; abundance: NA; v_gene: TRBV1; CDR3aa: CTSSQDLWARGEAFF; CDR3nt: TGCACCAGCAGCCAAGATTTATGGGCCCGTGGTGAAGCTTTCTTT
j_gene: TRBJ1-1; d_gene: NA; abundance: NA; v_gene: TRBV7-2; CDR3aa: CASRFREGVNSEAFF; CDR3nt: TGTGCCAGCAGGTTTCGAGAGGGAGTGAACAGTGAAGCTTTCTTT
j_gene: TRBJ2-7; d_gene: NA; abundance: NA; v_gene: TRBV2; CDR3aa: CASSTGSTRVYEQYF; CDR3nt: TGTGCCAGCAGTACGGGCTCAACGAGGGTTTACGAGCAGTACTTC
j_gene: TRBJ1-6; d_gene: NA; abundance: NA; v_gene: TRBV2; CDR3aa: CASSSRDGGGNSPLHF; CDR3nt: TGTGCCAGCAGTTCCAGGGACGGGGGAGGGAATTCACCCCTCCACTTT
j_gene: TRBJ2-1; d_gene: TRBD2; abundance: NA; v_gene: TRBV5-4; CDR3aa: CASSLGSGNSYNEQFF; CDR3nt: TGTGCCAGCAGCTTGGGGAGCGGGAACTCCTACAATGAGCAGTTCTTC
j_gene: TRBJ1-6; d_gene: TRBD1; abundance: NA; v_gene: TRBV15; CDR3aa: CATSRGQGANSPLHF; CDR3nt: TGTGCCACCAGCAGAGGACAGGGGGCGAATTCACCCCTCCACTTT